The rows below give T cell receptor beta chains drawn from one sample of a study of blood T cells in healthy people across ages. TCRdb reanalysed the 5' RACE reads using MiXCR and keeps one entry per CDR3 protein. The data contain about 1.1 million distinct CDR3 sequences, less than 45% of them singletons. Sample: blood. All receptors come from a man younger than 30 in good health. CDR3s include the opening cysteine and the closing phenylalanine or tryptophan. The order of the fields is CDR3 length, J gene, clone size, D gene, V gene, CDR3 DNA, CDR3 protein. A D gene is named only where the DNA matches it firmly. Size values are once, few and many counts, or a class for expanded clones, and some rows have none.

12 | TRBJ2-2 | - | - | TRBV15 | TGTGCCACCAGCAGCGAAACCGGGGAGCTGTTTTTT | CATSSETGELFF
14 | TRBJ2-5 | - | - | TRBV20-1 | TGCAGTGCTGAACAGGGAGTTCAGGACAATGAGCAGTACTTC | CSAEQGVQDNEQYF
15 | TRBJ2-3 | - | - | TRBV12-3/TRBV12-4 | TGTGCCAGCAGTAAGACAGGTCCTAGCACAGATACGCAGTATTTT | CASSKTGPSTDTQYF
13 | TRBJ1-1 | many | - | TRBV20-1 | TGCAGTGCCGTCGCCAGGGATAACACTGAAGCTTTCTTT | CSAVARDNTEAFF
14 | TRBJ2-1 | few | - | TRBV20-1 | TGCAGTGCTAGAGCCCTGGGTGGGTACAATGAGCAGTTCTTC | CSARALGGYNEQFF
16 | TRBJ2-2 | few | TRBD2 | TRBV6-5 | TGTGCCAGCAGTTACGCTAGCGGGGCGAACACCGGGGAGCTGTTTTTT | CASSYASGANTGELFF
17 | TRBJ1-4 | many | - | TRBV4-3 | TGCGCCAGCAGCCAAGATGTCCCCGGAGGGGGTAATGAAAAACTGTTTTTT | CASSQDVPGGGNEKLFF
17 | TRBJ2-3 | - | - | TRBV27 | TGTGCCAGCAGTTTTAGCAGGGGGGCTGTAGGAACAGATACGCAGTATTTT | CASSFSRGAVGTDTQYF
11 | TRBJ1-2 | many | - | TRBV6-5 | TGTGCCAGCAGTTACGATGGGGGCTACACCTTC | CASSYDGGYTF
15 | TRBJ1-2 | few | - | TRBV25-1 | TGTGCCAGCAGTGAATTCCAGTACCCTAACTATGGCTACACCTTC | CASSEFQYPNYGYTF
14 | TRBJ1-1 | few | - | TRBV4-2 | TGTGCCAGCAGCCAAGATATTAGTTCGGGTGAAGCTTTCTTT | CASSQDISSGEAFF
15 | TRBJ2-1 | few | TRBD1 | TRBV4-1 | TGCGCCAGCAGCATCCGACAGGGGGCTTACAATGAGCAGTTCTTC | CASSIRQGAYNEQFF
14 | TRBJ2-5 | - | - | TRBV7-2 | TGTGCCAGCAGCTTGCGACAGTTTGAGGAGACCCAGTACTTC | CASSLRQFEETQYF
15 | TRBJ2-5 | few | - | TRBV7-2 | TGTGCCAGCAGCCTAGGGGCTATCAAGAAAGAGACCCAGTACTTC | CASSLGAIKKETQYF
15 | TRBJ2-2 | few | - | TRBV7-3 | TGTGCCAGCAGCTTAACTGGTCCTTTTGACCGGGAGCTGTTTTTT | CASSLTGPFDRELFF
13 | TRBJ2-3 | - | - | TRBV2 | TGTGCCTGCAGTGTGGAGACCACAGATACGCAGTATTTT | CACSVETTDTQYF
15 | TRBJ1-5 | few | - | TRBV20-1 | TGCAGTGCAAATCTACGGGGATATGGGGGTCAGCCCCAGCATTTT | CSANLRGYGGQPQHF
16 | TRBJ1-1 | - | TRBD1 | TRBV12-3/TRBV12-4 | TGTGCCAGCAGTTTCCCACAGGGGTACGTGGCCACTGAAGCTTTCTTT | CASSFPQGYVATEAFF
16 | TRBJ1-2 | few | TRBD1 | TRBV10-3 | TGTGCCATTCTTCCTACGGACAGGGGGTACCCCTATGGCTACACCTTC | CAILPTDRGYPYGYTF
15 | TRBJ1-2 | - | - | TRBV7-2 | TGTGCCAGCAGCCCACAGGAGGGAATCGGCTATGGCTACACCTTC | CASSPQEGIGYGYTF
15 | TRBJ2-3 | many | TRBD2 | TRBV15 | TGTGCCACCAGCCCCGGGGGGTATAGCACAGATACGCAGTATTTT | CATSPGGYSTDTQYF
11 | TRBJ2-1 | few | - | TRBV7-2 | TGTGCCAGCAGCTTATCAGTTGAGCAGTTCTTC | CASSLSVEQFF
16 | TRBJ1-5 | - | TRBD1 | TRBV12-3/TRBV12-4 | TGTGCCAGCAGTCTCCGACAGGGAGGCGGCAATCAGCCCCAGCATTTT | CASSLRQGGGNQPQHF
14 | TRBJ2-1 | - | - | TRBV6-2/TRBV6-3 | TGTGCCAGCAGTTACCCTCAGACCCCACATGAGCAGTTCTTC | CASSYPQTPHEQFF
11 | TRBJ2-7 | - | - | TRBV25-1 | TGTGCCAGCAGCACTGGACCGGGGCAGTACTTC | CASSTGPGQYF
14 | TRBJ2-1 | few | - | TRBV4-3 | TGCGCCAGCAGCCTCACGAGAGGTTACAATGAGCAGTTCTTC | CASSLTRGYNEQFF
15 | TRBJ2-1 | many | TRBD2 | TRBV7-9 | TGTGCCAGCAGCCTTCTAGCGGGGGGCCGCAATGAGCAGTTCTTC | CASSLLAGGRNEQFF
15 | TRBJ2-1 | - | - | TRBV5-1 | TGCGCCAGCGGTACAGGGCAAGGCGAGGTCAATGAGCAGTTCTTC | CASGTGQGEVNEQFF
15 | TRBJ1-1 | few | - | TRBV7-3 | TGTGCCAGCAGCTTAAGATCTGGTGAGAACACTGAAGCTTTCTTT | CASSLRSGENTEAFF
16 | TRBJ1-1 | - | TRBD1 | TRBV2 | TGTGCCAGCAAGTACACCTCGACAGGGAGAGACACTGAAGCTTTCTTT | CASKYTSTGRDTEAFF
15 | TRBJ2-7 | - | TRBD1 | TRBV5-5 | TGTGCCACCTGGAGTCATGGGACAGACCCCTACGAGCAGTACTTC | CATWSHGTDPYEQYF
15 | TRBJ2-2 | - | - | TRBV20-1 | TGCAGTGCTAGAGAGTCAGGGGTGACCACCGGGGAGCTGTTTTTT | CSARESGVTTGELFF
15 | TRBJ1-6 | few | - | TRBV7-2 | TGTGCCAGCAGTCCAGGGGCAGGGGTAGGATCACCCCTCCACTTT | CASSPGAGVGSPLHF
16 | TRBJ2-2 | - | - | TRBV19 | TGTGCCAGTAGTATCGGGGGGCTCCTTGGCACCGGGGAGCTGTTTTTT | CASSIGGLLGTGELFF
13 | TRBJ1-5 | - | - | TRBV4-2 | TGTGCCAGCAGCCTTAAGACGGCAGGGCCCCAGCATTTT | CASSLKTAGPQHF
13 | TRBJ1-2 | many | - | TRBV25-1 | TGTGCCAGCAGCCTTGGGGAGATTTATGGCTACACCTTC | CASSLGEIYGYTF
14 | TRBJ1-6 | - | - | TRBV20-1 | TGCAGTGCTAGACGGGGCGCCGATAATTCACCCCTCCACTTT | CSARRGADNSPLHF
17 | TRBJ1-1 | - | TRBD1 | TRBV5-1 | TGCGCCAGCAGCGGCTACCGGGACAGGGGGCCGGACACTGAAGCTTTCTTT | CASSGYRDRGPDTEAFF
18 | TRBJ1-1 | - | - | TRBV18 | TGTGCCAGCTCACCACCGGATATTGGGGTCCACATGAACACTGAAGCTTTCTTT | CASSPPDIGVHMNTEAFF
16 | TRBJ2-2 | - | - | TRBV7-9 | TGTGCCAGCAGCTTTCGGATGGACACTGTTCCCGGGGAGCTGTTTTTT | CASSFRMDTVPGELFF
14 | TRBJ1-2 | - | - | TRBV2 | TGTGCCAGCAGTGATGAGGGATCCCCCTATGGCTACACCTTC | CASSDEGSPYGYTF
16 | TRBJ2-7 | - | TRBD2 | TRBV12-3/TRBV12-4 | TGTGCCAGCAGCCCCGGGACTAGCGGTGTCTCCTACGAGCAGTACTTC | CASSPGTSGVSYEQYF